A single sample gave rise to the 13 T cell receptor beta chains below, sequenced in a study of blood T cells in healthy people across ages. Together with a sample-barcoded 5' primer, a J-beta primer mix was included in a second PCR lasting about 6 to 11 cycles. TCRdb processed the 5' RACE reads anew with MiXCR; each CDR3 protein has one entry. Of under 850,000 distinct CDR3 sequences in the sample, approximately 35% were seen once. The sample comprised blood. The origin of the receptors is a man younger than 30 in good health.

This clonotype was observed many times. Sequence at one end of the junction differs from germline and may be a read error. The rearrangement links TRBV15 to TRBJ2-1; D gene unclear. Germline CDR1 is LNHNV and CDR2 is YYDKDF (reference sequence). This CDR3 spans 12 amino acids. This CDR3 reads CATRSSYNEQFF. The CDR3 region has the DNA TGTGCCACCCGCAGCTCCTACAATGAGCAGTTCTTC.

The sample holds many counts of this clonotype. The chain recombines TRBV12-3 or TRBV12-4 with TRBJ2-1; TRBD2 aligns across 8 bases. J gave up 8 bases and V 6 bases, and 15 bases lay outside the gene matches. This CDR3 is built from 16 residues. CDR3 sequence: CASRHPPGLDDDEQFF. The CDR3 DNA is TGTGCCAGCAGACACCCGCCGGGACTAGACGATGATGAGCAGTTCTTC.

The J gene is TRBJ2-7, the V gene TRBV5-1; D unclear. Germline V gene sequence: CDR1 SGHRS, CDR2 YFSETQ. Between the trimmed V and J ends, which lost 2 bases and 6 bases, there was a span of 15 bases. The CDR3 extends over 14 amino acids. Here the CDR3 reads CASSFRPLPLEQYF. The CDR3 DNA sequence: TGCGCCAGCAGCTTCCGGCCGCTGCCCCTCGAGCAGTACTTC.

The chain employs TRBV5-1 and TRBJ2-3; the D is unclear. V dropped 1 base and J dropped 2 bases, with 14 bases sitting between them. This CDR3 is built from 16 residues. Germline CDR1 and CDR2: SGHRS and YFSETQ. The CDR3 loop reads CASSLRAGSTTDTQYF. The DNA of the CDR3 is TGCGCCAGCAGCTTGAGGGCAGGTTCTACCACAGATACGCAGTATTTT. Looking up the rest from reference TRBV5-1 and TRBJ2-3 gives the full variable domain: KAGVTQTPRYLIKTRGQQVTLSCSPISGHRSVSWYQQTPGQGLQFLFEYFSETQRNKGNFPGRFSGRQFSNSRSEMNVSTLELGDSALYLCASSLRAGSTTDTQYFGPGTRLTVL.

For this clonotype: Its ends do not fully match the called genes, so a read error is possible. V gene TRBV4-1 combines with J gene TRBJ1-2; D gene uncertain. The germline CDR1 and CDR2 sequences are MGHRA and YSYEKL. This CDR3 spans 14 amino acids. The CDR3 loop is CAGSQDSGGNGYTF. Here the CDR3 DNA reads TGCGCCGGCAGCCAAGATTCGGGAGGGAATGGCTACACCTTC.

This clonotype occurred a few times. V usage is TRBV2 and J usage is TRBJ2-7; 7 bases are a match to TRBD1. The germline V gene has CDR1 SNHLY and CDR2 FYNNEI. This CDR3 is built from 13 residues. The trim removed 6 bases at V and 7 bases at J, leaving 9 bases unmatched. This chain's CDR3 is CASSLGTAKEQYF. The CDR3 nucleotides read TGTGCCAGCAGCCTCGGGACAGCAAAAGAGCAGTACTTC. Variable domain in full (rest from reference TRBV2 and TRBJ2-7): EPEVTQTPSHQVTQMGQEVILRCVPISNHLYFYWYRQILGQKVEFLVSFYNNEISEKSEIFDDQFSVERPDGSNFTLKIRSTKLEDSAMYFCASSLGTAKEQYFGPGTRLTVT.

As to this clonotype: One base away lies a much larger clone, so this may be a sequencing read error. V usage is TRBV20-1 and J usage is TRBJ2-4; 12 bases fit TRBD2. CDR1 and CDR2 (germline): DFQATT, SNEGSKA (reference sequence). The CDR3 runs to 15 residues. J gave up 13 bases and V 0 bases, and 10 bases lay outside the gene matches. As DNA, the CDR3 is TGCAGTGCTAGAGAGACTAGCGGGGGACGTAATGAGCAGTACTTC. It yields the protein CSARETSGGRNEQYF.

This rearrangement joins TRBV9 to TRBJ2-5, with D possibly matching TRBD2 (6 bases). Trimming pared 0 bases from V and 1 base from J, leaving 13 bases between. This CDR3 contains 16 residues. Germline V gene sequence: CDR1 SGDLS, CDR2 YYNGEE. This chain's CDR3 is CASSVEPGLPQETQYF. The CDR3 DNA reads as TGTGCCAGCAGCGTAGAGCCGGGACTCCCCCAAGAGACCCAGTACTTC. Using reference TRBV9 and TRBJ2-5 for the parts outside the CDR3, the full variable domain is DSGVTQTPKHLITATGQRVTLRCSPRSGDLSVYWYQQSLDQGLQFLIQYYNGEERAKGNILERFSAQQFPDLHSELNLSSLELGDSALYFCASSVEPGLPQETQYFGPGTRLLVL.

The J gene is TRBJ1-4, the V gene TRBV12-3 or TRBV12-4, with D perhaps matching TRBD1 (5 bases). The CDR3 is 14 residues long. The V end was cut by 5 bases, the J end by 6 bases, with 13 bases between. Written as DNA, the CDR3 is TGTGCCAGCAGTGTTCGACAGTTGGATGAAAAACTGTTTTTT. Its translation: CASSVRQLDEKLFF.

The gene calls are TRBV20-1 and TRBJ2-3; 8 bases are shared with TRBD1. The V and J ends lost 1 base and 7 bases, in that order; junction bases with no gene match: 7. The CDR3 has 14 amino acids. Germline values: CDR1 DFQATT, CDR2 SNEGSKA (reference sequence). The CDR3 loop reads CSARGDRGLYTQYF. The CDR3 DNA follows: TGCAGTGCTAGAGGAGACAGGGGTTTGTATACGCAGTATTTT.

The chain combines TRBV19 with TRBJ1-1, with TRBD1 matching 8 bases. With 7 bases clipped from V and 3 bases from J, the junction kept 4 bases outside the gene matches. This CDR3 comprises 13 residues. CDR1 and CDR2 (germline): LNHDA, SQIVND (reference sequence). CDR3 amino acids: CASNPQGDTEAFF. CDR3 in DNA: TGTGCCAGTAACCCACAGGGGGACACTGAAGCTTTCTTT.

Concerning this clonotype: A read error may be the cause here, since a much bigger clone is one base away. The chain has TRBV5-5 and TRBJ2-1; no definite D call. This CDR3 spans 13 amino acids. From germline, CDR1 is SGHKS and CDR2 YYEKEE (reference sequence). Trimming left V 3 bases short and J 13 bases short, with 17 bases between. As DNA, the CDR3 is TGTGCCAGCAGCTGGAACTCAGGAGAGACCCAGTTCTTC. The encoded protein is CASSWNSGETQFF.

In this sample, this clonotype turned up a few times. The J gene is TRBJ1-6, the V gene TRBV12-3 or TRBV12-4; D unresolved. Trimming cost V 7 bases and J 7 bases, with 8 bases left between them. This CDR3 has 12 residues. This chain's CDR3 is CASKSSNSPLHF. CDR3 nucleotides: TGTGCCAGCAAAAGTAGCAATTCACCCCTCCACTTT.